The following is a TCR beta chain sequence with its context. This receptor's antigen is unknown. Per-base qualities were not stored, and no clone one base away is much larger. The collaborating institutions used their own protocols to collect whole blood in K2EDTA tubes. For TCRbeta analysis, collaborators shipped samples as frozen whole blood, isolated PBMCs, or DNA extracted from either of those sample types. The data are from a study of blood T cell repertoires in COVID-19 (dated by TCRdb to about 2020). For the study in its entirety: Samples from collaborators originated in the United States, Italy and Spain and spanned both the acute and convalescent phases of COVID-19. Deeply sampled blood TCRbeta repertoires from subjects exposed to, actively infected with, or recovered from COVID-19 were included in the dataset. Nearly every sample came with metadata listing a de-identified subject ID, COVID-19 status, age in years and sex. The prospective study material was composed of cDNA or gDNA derived from T cells, B-cell-depleted T cells, or PBMCs. HLA class I and class II types, where available, came from metadata supplied by the sample provider rather than from assay-based typing. The repertoires were released in a freely available public database meant as a resource for research on the immune response to SARS-CoV-2. The samples were drawn from the first 160 participants of the ongoing ImmuneRACE study and from some 1,300 subjects provided by 6 global collaborators.

The immunoSEQ Assay, a bias-controlled multiplex PCR, was used to amplify TCRbeta CDR3 regions from genomic DNA. Per the source publication's procedure: The number of nucleated cells in each sample was estimated by amplification of reference gene primers within the assay. To quantify the absolute abundance of each unique TCRbeta CDR3 rearrangement, sequence reads were collapsed and filtered. Productive Simpson clonality was computed per sample as the square root of Simpson's diversity index over productive rearrangements. TCRdb obtained this table from immuneACCESS and retained in-frame rearrangements with V and J assigned. These tables miss some clones; where compared with another copy, unresolved V genes account for less than half of the shortfall, and the remainder is unexplained. The DNA was the basis for D and trimming; V, J and clone size are from that table. The sample table shows around 120,000 clones, and approximately 92% are seen once. 32% of the sample goes to the ten largest clones.

Looking up the germline V gene (reference sequence) yields CDR1 MNHEY and CDR2 SMNVEV. Trimming takes 3 bases from V and 6 bases from J, and the germline ends sit 15 bases apart. The CDR3 contains 15 residues, cysteine and phenylalanine counted. Only the CDR3 DNA stays, 45 bases, in frame from base 1. Beyond this particular receptor, the publication reports: How much clinical and demographic metadata was included differed by source and by participant, and the metadata was provided uncurated.

This receptor was identified in an elderly woman with acute or convalescent COVID-19. The chain joins TRBV27 to TRBJ2-1; possibly the D gene is TRBD1, per 6 matching bases. Source material: peripheral blood. The nucleotide sequence is TGTGCCAGCAGTTTCTGGCAGGGGTCGGTCAATGAGCAGTTCTTC. Protein translation: CASSFWQGSVNEQFF.